Below are 19 T cell receptor beta chains sequenced from a single sample in a study of chemoradiotherapy in HPV16-positive cancers. Here immunoSEQ multiplex PCR was the method, and the copy in TCRdb shows in-frame clones only, minus some. The data contain roughly 3,100 clones, about 89% of them seen just once; the ten biggest clones take up more than 2%. The sample consisted of blood, taken from a patient who underwent chemoradiotherapy. The source is a human donor with HPV-associated anogenital cancer.

CDR3 amino acids: CASSRTGTSLAETQYF. The DNA of the CDR3 is TGTGCCAGCAGCAGAACCGGGACTAGCTTAGCTGAGACCCAGTACTTC. J is TRBJ2-5 and V is TRBV7-2, with 9 bases matching TRBD2. Germline V gives CDR1 SGHTA, CDR2 FQGNSA. Unmatched junction bases numbered 12, after V lost 5 bases and J lost 5 bases. CDR3 length: 16 residues.

The CDR3 nucleotides are TGCGCCAGCAGGCGTCCGGGACAGGGCTACGAGCAGTACTTC. This gives the protein CASRRPGQGYEQYF. The genes are TRBV5-1 and TRBJ2-7; 9 nucleotides agree with TRBD1. The CDR3 totals 14 residues. CDR1 and CDR2 (germline): SGHRS, YFSETQ. V lost 5 bases, J lost 3 bases, and 6 bases stayed unmatched.

This clone occurred once. This sequence joins TRBV6-5 and TRBJ2-2; TRBD2 agrees at 9 bases. V trimming: 8 bases; J trimming: 3 bases; junction bases outside the gene matches: 4. The CDR3 is made up of 14 amino acids. Germline assignment: CDR1 MNHEY and CDR2 SVGAGI. The CDR3 reads CASASGIDTGELFF. CDR3 coding DNA: TGTGCCAGCGCTAGCGGGATAGACACCGGGGAGCTGTTTTTT.

This clone came up once. The chain employs TRBV27 and TRBJ2-1, with 9 bases lining up with TRBD1. The V gene's germline CDR1 is MNHEY and CDR2 SMNVEV (reference sequence). The CDR3 runs 15 residues. Trimming removed 2 bases from V and 3 bases from J; junction bases left unmatched: 2. CDR3 nucleotides: TGTGCCAGCAGTTTAAGGACAGGGGTCTACAATGAGCAGTTCTTC. Its protein product is CASSLRTGVYNEQFF.

This chain uses TRBV5-4 with TRBJ1-2; D remains ambiguous. The CDR3 sequence is 15 residues long. Germline CDR1 and CDR2: SGHNT and YYREEE (reference sequence). Deletions cut 0 bases from V and 6 bases from J, with 15 bases between. As DNA, the CDR3 is TGTGCCAGCAGCTTGGCCCGGTCGTATCAGGATGGCTACACCTTC. It codes for CASSLARSYQDGYTF.

The gene calls are TRBV4-2 and TRBJ1-4; perhaps TRBD1 as D (6 bases). Looked up from germline, CDR1 is LGHNA and CDR2 is YNFKEQ. The CDR3 is made up of 15 amino acids. V was clipped by 1 base and J by 4 bases, with 10 bases between them. CDR3 residues: CASSQGGRNNEKLFF. The CDR3 region has the DNA TGTGCCAGCAGCCAAGGGGGGCGGAATAATGAAAAACTGTTTTTT.

The CDR3 here is CSVPDRGRTGELFF. Here the CDR3 DNA reads TGCAGCGTACCGGACAGGGGAAGGACCGGGGAGCTGTTTTTT. The genes are TRBV29-1 and TRBJ2-2; 9 bases are a match to TRBD1. The CDR3 extends over 14 amino acids. Germline CDR1 SQVTM, CDR2 ANQGSEA. Trimming at V came to 6 bases and at J to 5 bases, leaving 7 bases not matched to a gene.

V and J are TRBV5-1 and TRBJ2-1, with D possibly being TRBD2 (5 bases). The CDR3 runs 18 residues. V was pared by 0 bases and J by 0 bases, with 16 bases between. Germline loops: CDR1 SGHRS, CDR2 YFSETQ. The CDR3 DNA reads as TGCGCCAGCAGCTTGGCCGGAGGCCAGGCATACTCCTACAATGAGCAGTTCTTC. This translates into CASSLAGGQAYSYNEQFF.

This rearrangement joins TRBV6-4 to TRBJ2-3, with TRBD1 identical over 8 bases. CDR3 length equals 14 residues. Germline trimming cut 0 bases from V and 4 bases from J; bases unmatched to any gene: 0. Per germline, CDR1 MRHNA and CDR2 SNTAGT. The CDR3 DNA reads TGTGCCAGCAGTGACTCACAGGGGGCAGATACGCAGTATTTT. Residues: CASSDSQGADTQYF.

This clone appeared a few times. This chain links TRBV6-5 with TRBJ2-3, with D hard to call. The CDR3 consists of 15 residues. From germline, CDR1 is MNHEY and CDR2 SVGAGI. Trimming pared 2 bases from V and 3 bases from J, leaving 12 bases between. CDR3 in amino acids: CASSYRNPATDTQYF. The CDR3 nucleotides read TGTGCCAGCAGTTACCGAAACCCAGCAACAGATACGCAGTATTTT.

The chain links TRBV6-5 to TRBJ1-5; D is uncertain. V lost 6 bases to trimming and J lost 0 bases, with 12 bases between them. The germline V gene has CDR1 MNHEY and CDR2 SVGAGI. The CDR3 sequence is 15 residues long. The CDR3 here is CASSLSVNSNQPQHF. CDR3 nucleotides: TGTGCCAGCAGCCTTAGTGTAAATAGCAATCAGCCCCAGCATTTT.

The chain joins TRBV4-3 to TRBJ2-7; 9 bases match TRBD1. Germline lookup yields CDR1 LGHNA and CDR2 YSLEER. V was clipped by 0 bases and J by 6 bases; unmatched bases: 12. The CDR3 has 17 amino acids. The CDR3, as DNA: TGCGCCAGCAGCCAAGAATGGGTGGGGACAGGGACGCGCGAGCAGTACTTC. Amino acids: CASSQEWVGTGTREQYF.

This rearrangement joins TRBV10-3 to TRBJ1-2; a weak D match, TRBD1 (5 bases). In germline, CDR1 is ENHRY, CDR2 SYGVKD. The CDR3 contains 14 residues. Between the trimmed V and J ends, which lost 2 bases and 7 bases, there was a span of 14 bases. The CDR3 nucleotides are TGTGCCATCAGTGAGCTCTCAGGGCAAAGTGGCTACACCTTC. It encodes CAISELSGQSGYTF.

This rearrangement joins TRBV2 to TRBJ2-3; no reliable D call. There are 14 residues in the CDR3. V was pared by 4 bases and J by 2 bases, with 10 bases between. In germline, CDR1 is SNHLY, CDR2 FYNNEI. The CDR3 bases are TGTGCCAGCAGTGGGAGAGGCGTCACAGATACGCAGTATTTT. Translating it yields CASSGRGVTDTQYF.

CDR3: CASSFLLAAKEGDTQYF. In nucleotides, the CDR3 is TGCGCCAGCAGCTTTCTACTAGCGGCTAAAGAGGGGGATACGCAGTATTTT. The rearrangement links TRBV5-1 to TRBJ2-3; 8 bases fit TRBD2. Germline V gene lookup returns CDR1 SGHRS and CDR2 YFSETQ. V trimming: 2 bases; J trimming: 6 bases; junction bases outside the gene matches: 14. The CDR3 has 17 amino acids.

V is TRBV5-1 and J is TRBJ1-4, with a weak D call TRBD1 (5 bases). V was cut by 0 bases and J by 5 bases, with 8 bases left in between. This CDR3 spans 14 amino acids. Germline V gene sequence: CDR1 SGHRS, CDR2 YFSETQ. The CDR3 bases are TGCGCCAGCAGCTTGGGACAGCTGAATGAAAAACTGTTTTTT. Its protein product is CASSLGQLNEKLFF.

The rearrangement uses TRBV9 and TRBJ1-6, with D tentatively TRBD1 (5 bases). The germline V gene encodes CDR1 SGDLS and CDR2 YYNGEE. This CDR3 contains 14 residues. V lost 0 bases, J lost 11 bases, and 12 bases lay in between. In nucleotides, the CDR3 is TGTGCCAGCAGCGTAGACGGAGGGGAGGCACCCCTCCACTTT. This encodes CASSVDGGEAPLHF.

The J gene is TRBJ2-3, the V gene TRBV7-2; TRBD2 agrees at 10 bases. Trimming took 4 bases from V and 3 from J; bases not matched to a gene: 13. CDR1 is SGHTA and CDR2 is FQGNSA in the germline V gene. There are 18 residues in the CDR3. DNA for the CDR3: TGTGCCAGCAGCTCCCGGCCTCTAGCGGGAGTTAGTACAGATACGCAGTATTTT. This gives the protein CASSSRPLAGVSTDTQYF.

The chain joins TRBV18 to TRBJ1-1; no clear D. The CDR3 length is 13 residues. Trimming removed 3 bases from V and 3 bases from J, with 8 bases in between. CDR1 is KGHSH, CDR2 LQKENI, per germline. CDR3 in DNA: TGTGCCAGCTCACCTCCAGTGTACACTGAAGCTTTCTTT. Translating gives CASSPPVYTEAFF.